Presented here are 3 T cell receptor beta chains from one specimen sequenced in a study of T cell responses to AZD1222 COVID-19 vaccine. The method was immunoSEQ multiplex PCR; TCRdb's version includes in-frame clones alone and lacks a portion of them. The sample contains roughly 150,000 clones, roughly 90% of which appear only once. Sequences were derived from peripheral blood, sampled 28 days after the second AZD1222 dose. These receptors all come from an adult who received the AZD1222 COVID-19 vaccine.

This chain links TRBV18 with TRBJ1-5, with a tentative D call TRBD1 (5 bases). The V end lost 4 bases, the J end lost 7 bases, and 14 bases lay between the germline ends. The CDR3 is made up of 14 amino acids. CDR1 KGHSH and CDR2 LQKENI come from the germline V gene. The CDR3 DNA follows: TGTGCCAGCTCACAATCGGGGCAAGGGCAGCCCCAGCATTTT. Its protein product is CASSQSGQGQPQHF.

V and J are TRBV2 and TRBJ2-2; tentatively, D is TRBD1 (6 bases). Between the trimmed V and J ends, which lost 10 bases and 4 bases, there was a span of 13 bases. CDR1 and CDR2 (germline): SNHLY, FYNNEI. The CDR3 is 13 residues long. The CDR3 bases are TGTGCCACCTCAGGGGTTGTCACCGGGGAGCTGTTTTTT. It encodes CATSGVVTGELFF.

This sequence joins TRBV18 and TRBJ1-4, with 9 bases lining up with TRBD1. The CDR3 length is 17 residues. V lost 4 bases and J lost 8; bases outside the gene matches: 14. Per germline, CDR1 KGHSH and CDR2 LQKENI. In nucleotides, the CDR3 is TGTGCCAGCTCACTGGATCGGCCGGGGACAGGGCGGGAAAAACTGTTTTTT. Translated: CASSLDRPGTGREKLFF.